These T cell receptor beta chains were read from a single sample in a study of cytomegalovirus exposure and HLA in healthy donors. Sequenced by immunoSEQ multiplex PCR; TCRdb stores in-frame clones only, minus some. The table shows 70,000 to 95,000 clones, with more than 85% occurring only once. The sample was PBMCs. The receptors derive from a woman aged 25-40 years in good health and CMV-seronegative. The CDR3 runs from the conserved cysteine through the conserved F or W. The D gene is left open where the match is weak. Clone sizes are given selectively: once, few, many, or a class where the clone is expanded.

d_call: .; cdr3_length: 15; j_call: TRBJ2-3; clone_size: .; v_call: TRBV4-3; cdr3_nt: TGCGCCAGCAGCCAACTTGGGACACCGACAGATACGCAGTATTTT; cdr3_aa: CASSQLGTPTDTQYF
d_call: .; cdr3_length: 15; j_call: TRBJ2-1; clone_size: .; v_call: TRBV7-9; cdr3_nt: TGTGCCAGCAGCCGCCGGGACTCCACTAGGGATGAGCAGTTCTTC; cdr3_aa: CASSRRDSTRDEQFF
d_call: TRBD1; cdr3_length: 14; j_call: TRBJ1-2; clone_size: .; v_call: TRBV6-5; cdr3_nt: TGTGCCAGCAGCCGGACAGGGAGAAACTATGGCTACACCTTC; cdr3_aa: CASSRTGRNYGYTF
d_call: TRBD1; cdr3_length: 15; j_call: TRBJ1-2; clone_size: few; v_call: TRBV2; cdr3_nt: TGTGCCAGCAGTCGGACAGGGGGCGTAGCATTCGGCTACACCTTC; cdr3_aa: CASSRTGGVAFGYTF
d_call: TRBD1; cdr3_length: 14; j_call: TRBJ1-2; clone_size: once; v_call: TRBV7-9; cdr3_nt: TGTGCCAGCAGCGATAGGGACAGGGGAATTGGCTACACCTTC; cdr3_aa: CASSDRDRGIGYTF
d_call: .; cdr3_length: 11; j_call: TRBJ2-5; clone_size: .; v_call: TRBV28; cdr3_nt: TGTGCCAGCAGATCTCAAGAGACCCAGTACTTC; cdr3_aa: CASRSQETQYF
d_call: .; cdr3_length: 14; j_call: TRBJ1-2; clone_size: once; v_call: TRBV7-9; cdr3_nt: TGTGCCAGCAGCTCGGAGCTAATCGGGTATGGCTACACCTTC; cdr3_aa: CASSSELIGYGYTF
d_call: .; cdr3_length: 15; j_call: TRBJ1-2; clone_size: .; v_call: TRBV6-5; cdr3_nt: TGTGCCAGCAGTGCCCGGGTCCAGGGTCGCTATGGCTACACCTTC; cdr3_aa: CASSARVQGRYGYTF
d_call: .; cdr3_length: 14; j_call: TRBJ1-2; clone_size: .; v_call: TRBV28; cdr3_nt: TGTGCCAGCAGTTTAGAGCTCGGGAACTATGGCTACACCTTC; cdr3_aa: CASSLELGNYGYTF
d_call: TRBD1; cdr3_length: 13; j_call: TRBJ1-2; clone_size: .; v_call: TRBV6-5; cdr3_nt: TGTGCCAGCAGCCCCGGGACAGTACATGGCTACACCTTC; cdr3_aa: CASSPGTVHGYTF
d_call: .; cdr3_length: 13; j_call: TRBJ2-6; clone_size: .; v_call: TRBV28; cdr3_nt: TGTGCCAGTAGGCGGTCTGGGGCCAACGTCCTGACTTTC; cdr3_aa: CASRRSGANVLTF
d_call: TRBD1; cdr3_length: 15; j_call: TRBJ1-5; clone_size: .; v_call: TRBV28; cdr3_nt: TGTGCCAGCAGCTCAGGACAGGGAAGGATCCAGCCCCAGCATTTT; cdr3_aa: CASSSGQGRIQPQHF
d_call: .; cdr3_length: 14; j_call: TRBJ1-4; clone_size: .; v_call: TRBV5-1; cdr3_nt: TGCGCCAGCAGCTTGCTGGCAGATAATGAAAAACTGTTTTTT; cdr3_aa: CASSLLADNEKLFF
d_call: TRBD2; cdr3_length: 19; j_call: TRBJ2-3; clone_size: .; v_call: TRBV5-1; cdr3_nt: TGCGCCAGCAGTCCCCTCGGGACTAGCGGGGGAGATTACACAGATACGCAGTATTTT; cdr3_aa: CASSPLGTSGGDYTDTQYF
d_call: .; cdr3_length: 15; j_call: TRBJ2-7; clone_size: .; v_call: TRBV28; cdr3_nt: TGTGCCAGCAGTCCCCCAGGGATAGTGTCCTACGAGCAGTACTTC; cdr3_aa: CASSPPGIVSYEQYF
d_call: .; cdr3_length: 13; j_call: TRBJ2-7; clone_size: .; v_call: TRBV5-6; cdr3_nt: TGTGCCAGCAGCTGGGACACCTCCTACGAGCAGTACTTC; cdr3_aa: CASSWDTSYEQYF
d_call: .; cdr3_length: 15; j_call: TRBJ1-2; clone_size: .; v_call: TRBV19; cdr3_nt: TGTGCCAGTACCATGTCCCGGGGGGCTAACTATGGCTACACCTTC; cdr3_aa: CASTMSRGANYGYTF
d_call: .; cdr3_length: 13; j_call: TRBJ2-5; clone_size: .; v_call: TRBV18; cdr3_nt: TGTGCCAGCTCACCACCGTCTTCTGAGACCCAGTACTTC; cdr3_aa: CASSPPSSETQYF